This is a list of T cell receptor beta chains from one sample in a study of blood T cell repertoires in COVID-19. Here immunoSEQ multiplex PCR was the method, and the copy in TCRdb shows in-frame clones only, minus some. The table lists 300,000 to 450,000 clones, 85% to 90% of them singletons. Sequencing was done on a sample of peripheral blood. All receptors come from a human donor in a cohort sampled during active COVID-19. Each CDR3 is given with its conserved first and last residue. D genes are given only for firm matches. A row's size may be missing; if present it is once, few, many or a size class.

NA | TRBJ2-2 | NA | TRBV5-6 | CASSPKQLTGELFF | TGTGCCAGCAGCCCAAAGCAACTAACCGGGGAGCTGTTTTTT
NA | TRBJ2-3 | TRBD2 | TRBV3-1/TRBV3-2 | CASSQDQRGETDTQYF | TGTGCCAGCAGCCAAGATCAGCGGGGGGAAACAGATACGCAGTATTTT
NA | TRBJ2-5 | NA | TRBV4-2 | CASSQDMEGQTQYF | TGTGCCAGCAGCCAAGATATGGAGGGACAGACCCAGTACTTC
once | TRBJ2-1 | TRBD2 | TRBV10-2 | CASRGTSGVNNEQFF | TGCGCCAGCAGGGGGACTAGCGGGGTGAACAATGAGCAGTTCTTC
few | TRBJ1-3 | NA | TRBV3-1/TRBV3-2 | CASSQGHSGNTIYF | TGTGCCAGCAGCCAAGGTCATTCTGGAAACACCATATATTTT
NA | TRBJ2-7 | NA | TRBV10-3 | CAISESRAGRHEQYF | TGTGCCATCAGTGAGTCTAGGGCGGGACGCCACGAGCAGTACTTC
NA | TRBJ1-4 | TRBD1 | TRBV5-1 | CASSPRTGLNEKLFF | TGCGCCAGCAGCCCACGGACAGGGCTGAATGAAAAACTGTTTTTT
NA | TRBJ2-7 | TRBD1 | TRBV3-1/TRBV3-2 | CASSQGGDRVGEQYF | TGTGCCAGCAGCCAAGGTGGGGACAGGGTAGGGGAGCAGTACTTC
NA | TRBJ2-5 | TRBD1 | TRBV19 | CASSTGTVQETQYF | TGTGCCAGTAGTACGGGGACAGTACAAGAGACCCAGTACTTC
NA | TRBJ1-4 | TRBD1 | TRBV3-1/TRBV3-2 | CASSRLAVTGGTNEKLFF | TGTGCCAGCAGCCGACTTGCCGTGACAGGGGGGACTAATGAAAAACTGTTTTTT
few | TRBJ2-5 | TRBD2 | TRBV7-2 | CASSLVTSGGQETQYF | TGTGCCAGCAGCTTAGTGACTAGCGGGGGACAAGAGACCCAGTACTTC
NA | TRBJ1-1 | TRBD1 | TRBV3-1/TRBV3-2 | CASSQFSQDRTAFF | TGTGCCAGCAGCCAATTTTCCCAGGACAGGACGGCTTTCTTT
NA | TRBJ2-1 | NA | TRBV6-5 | CASSYSFRGNEQFF | TGTGCCAGCAGTTACTCGTTTAGGGGCAATGAGCAGTTCTTC
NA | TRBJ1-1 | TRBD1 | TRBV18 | CASSPPRGDTEAFF | TGTGCCAGCTCACCCCCCAGGGGGGACACTGAAGCTTTCTTT
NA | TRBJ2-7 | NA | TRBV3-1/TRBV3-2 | CASSRGFRSSYEQYF | TGTGCCAGCAGCCGAGGTTTTAGAAGCTCCTACGAGCAGTACTTC
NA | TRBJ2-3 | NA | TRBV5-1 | CASSLVGSTGAYTQYF | TGCGCCAGCAGCTTGGTTGGGTCTACGGGAGCTTATACGCAGTATTTT
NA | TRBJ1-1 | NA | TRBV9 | CASSVGGAQMNTEAFF | TGTGCCAGCAGCGTTGGGGGGGCACAGATGAACACTGAAGCTTTCTTT
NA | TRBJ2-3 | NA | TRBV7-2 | CASSLNPAADTQYF | TGTGCCAGCAGCTTGAACCCGGCGGCTGATACGCAGTATTTT
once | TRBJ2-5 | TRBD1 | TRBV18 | CASSRDSAFGETQYF | TGTGCCAGCTCACGGGACAGCGCCTTTGGAGAGACCCAGTACTTC
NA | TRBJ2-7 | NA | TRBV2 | CASDRDSSYEQYF | TGTGCCAGCGACCGGGACTCCTCGTACGAGCAGTACTTC
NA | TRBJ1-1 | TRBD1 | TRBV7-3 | CASSLQGTGASEAFF | TGTGCCAGCAGCTTACAAGGGACAGGGGCGTCAGAAGCTTTCTTT
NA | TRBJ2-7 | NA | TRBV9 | CASSISGSSYEQYF | TGTGCCAGCAGCATATCGGGGAGCTCCTACGAGCAGTACTTC
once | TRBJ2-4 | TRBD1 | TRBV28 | CASSGQGGRYF | TGTGCCAGCAGCGGACAGGGAGGCAGGTACTTC
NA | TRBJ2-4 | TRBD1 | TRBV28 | CASKGTDKNSIAKNIQYF | TGTGCCAGTAAAGGGACAGACAAGAATTCTATAGCCAAAAACATTCAGTACTTC
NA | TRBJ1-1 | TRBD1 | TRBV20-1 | CSASRGTGGTEAFF | TGCAGTGCTAGTCGCGGGACAGGGGGCACTGAAGCTTTCTTT
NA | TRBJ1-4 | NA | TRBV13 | CASSLDRDATNEKLFF | TGTGCCAGCAGCTTAGACAGAGACGCAACTAATGAAAAACTGTTTTTT
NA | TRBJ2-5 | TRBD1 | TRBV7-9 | CASSRDRGLETQYF | TGTGCCAGCAGCCGGGACAGGGGGCTAGAGACCCAGTACTTC
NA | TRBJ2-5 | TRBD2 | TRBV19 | CASSLLAGETQYF | TGTGCCAGTAGTTTACTAGCGGGGGAGACCCAGTACTTC
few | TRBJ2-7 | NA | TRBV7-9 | CASSPTSYEQYF | TGTGCCAGCAGCCCGACTAGCTACGAGCAGTACTTC
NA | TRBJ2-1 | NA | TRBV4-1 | CASSPLTDNEQFF | TGCGCCAGCAGCCCACTAACCGACAATGAGCAGTTCTTC
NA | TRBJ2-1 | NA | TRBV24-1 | CATSDFGGVSVDEQFF | TGTGCCACCAGTGATTTCGGGGGAGTTTCTGTCGATGAGCAGTTCTTC
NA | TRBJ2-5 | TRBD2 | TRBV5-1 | CASSFGLADQETQYF | TGCGCCAGCAGCTTCGGCCTAGCGGACCAAGAGACCCAGTACTTC
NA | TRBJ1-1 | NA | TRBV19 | CASSIQKNTEAFF | TGTGCCAGTAGTATCCAGAAGAACACTGAAGCTTTCTTT
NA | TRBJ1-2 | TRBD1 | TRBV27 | CASSLLGTGDGYTF | TGTGCCAGCAGTTTGCTAGGGACAGGGGATGGCTACACCTTC
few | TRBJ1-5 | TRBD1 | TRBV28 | CASSRTGGTIAIRPQHF | TGTGCCAGCAGCAGGACAGGGGGTACTATAGCAATCAGGCCCCAGCATTTT
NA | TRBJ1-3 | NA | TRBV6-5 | CASGQLESTIYF | TGTGCCAGTGGACAGCTGGAAAGCACCATATATTTT
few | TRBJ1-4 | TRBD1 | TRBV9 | CASSVEGTDWEKLFF | TGTGCCAGCAGCGTAGAAGGGACAGATTGGGAAAAACTGTTTTTT
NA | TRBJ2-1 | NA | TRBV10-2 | CASSAVPRNEQFF | TGCGCCAGCAGTGCCGTCCCTAGGAATGAGCAGTTCTTC
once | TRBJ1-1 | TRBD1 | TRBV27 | CASSWTGANTEAFF | TGTGCCAGCAGTTGGACAGGGGCCAACACTGAAGCTTTCTTT
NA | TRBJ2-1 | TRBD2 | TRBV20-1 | CSASAGVDEQFF | TGCAGTGCTAGTGCGGGAGTGGATGAGCAGTTCTTC
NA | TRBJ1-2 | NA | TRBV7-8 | CASSLGIGGNYGYTF | TGTGCCAGCAGCTTAGGAATCGGGGGAAACTATGGCTACACCTTC
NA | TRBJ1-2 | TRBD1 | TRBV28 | CASSPGQALLGYTF | TGTGCCAGCAGTCCGGGACAGGCGCTCCTAGGCTACACCTTC
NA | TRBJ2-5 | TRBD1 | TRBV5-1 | CASSLGTGVPETQYF | TGCGCCAGCAGCCTCGGGACAGGGGTCCCAGAGACCCAGTACTTC
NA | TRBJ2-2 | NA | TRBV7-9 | CASSPTNTGELFF | TGTGCCAGCAGCCCTACGAACACCGGGGAGCTGTTTTTT
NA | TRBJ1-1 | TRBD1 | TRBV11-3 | CASSLGNGQGRTEAFF | TGTGCCAGCAGCTTAGGAAATGGACAGGGTAGGACTGAAGCTTTCTTT
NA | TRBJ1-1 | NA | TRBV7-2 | CASSPQTQRGGGTEAFF | TGTGCCAGCAGCCCTCAGACTCAACGGGGGGGAGGGACTGAAGCTTTCTTT
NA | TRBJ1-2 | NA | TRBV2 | CASSATAAGYTF | TGTGCCAGCAGTGCTACCGCCGCGGGCTACACCTTC
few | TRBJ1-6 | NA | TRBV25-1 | CASSEGREGNSPLHF | TGTGCCAGCAGTGAAGGGAGGGAAGGGAATTCACCCCTCCACTTT
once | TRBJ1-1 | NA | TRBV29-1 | CSAKPQSEAFF | TGCAGCGCCAAACCACAGAGTGAAGCTTTCTTT
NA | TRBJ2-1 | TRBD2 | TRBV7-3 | CASSPGLAPSNEQFF | TGTGCCAGCAGCCCTGGACTAGCTCCGTCCAATGAGCAGTTCTTC
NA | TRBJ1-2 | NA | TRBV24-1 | CATSEDSYGYTF | TGTGCCACCAGTGAAGACAGCTATGGCTACACCTTC
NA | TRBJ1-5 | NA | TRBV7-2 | CASGGGGEQPQHF | TGTGCCAGCGGGGGGGGCGGAGAACAGCCCCAGCATTTT
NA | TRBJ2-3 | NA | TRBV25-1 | CASSDTGLFTDTQYF | TGTGCCAGCAGTGATACGGGGTTATTCACAGATACGCAGTATTTT
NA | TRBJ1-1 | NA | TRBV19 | CASSIWGDGTEAFF | TGTGCCAGTAGTATCTGGGGCGATGGGACTGAAGCTTTCTTT
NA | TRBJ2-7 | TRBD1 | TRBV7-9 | CASSPGTDVLYEQYF | TGTGCCAGCAGCCCAGGGACAGACGTCCTCTACGAGCAGTACTTC
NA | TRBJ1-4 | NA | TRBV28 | CASSLLAGSDEKLFF | TGTGCCAGCAGTTTATTAGCAGGGTCGGATGAAAAACTGTTTTTT
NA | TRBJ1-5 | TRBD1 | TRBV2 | CASRYDRQGHQPQHF | TGTGCCAGCAGGTATGATAGACAGGGTCATCAGCCCCAGCATTTT
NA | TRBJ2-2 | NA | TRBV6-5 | CASSYSRTNTGELFF | TGTGCCAGCAGTTACTCGAGGACGAACACCGGGGAGCTGTTTTTT
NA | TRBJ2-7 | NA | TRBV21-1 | CASSRPHDRVGAYEQYF | TGTGCCAGCAGCAGACCGCATGACAGGGTGGGAGCCTACGAGCAGTACTTC
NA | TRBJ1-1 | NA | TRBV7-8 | CASSLEGDEAFF | TGTGCCAGCAGCTTAGAGGGGGATGAAGCTTTCTTT